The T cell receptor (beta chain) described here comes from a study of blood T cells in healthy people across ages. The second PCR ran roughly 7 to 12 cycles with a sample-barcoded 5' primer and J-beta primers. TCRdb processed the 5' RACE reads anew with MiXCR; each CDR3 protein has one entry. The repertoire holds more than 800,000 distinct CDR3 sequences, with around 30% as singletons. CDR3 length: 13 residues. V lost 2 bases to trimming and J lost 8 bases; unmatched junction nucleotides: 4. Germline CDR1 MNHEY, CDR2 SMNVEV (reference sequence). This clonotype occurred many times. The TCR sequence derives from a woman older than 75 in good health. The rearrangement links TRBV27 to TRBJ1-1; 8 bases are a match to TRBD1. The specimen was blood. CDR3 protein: CASSLPGQGEAFF. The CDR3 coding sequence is TGTGCCAGCAGTTTACCTGGACAGGGAGAAGCTTTCTTT.